This T cell receptor (beta chain) was recovered during a study of CD8 T cells in ankylosing spondylitis. CDR3 size: 16 residues. In germline, CDR1 is SEHNR, CDR2 FQNEAQ (reference sequence). The ends lost 7 bases at V and 2 bases at J; junction bases unmatched: 12. TCRdb reprocessed the 5' RACE reads via MiXCR and lists one record per CDR3 protein. This table has roughly 180,000 distinct CDR3 sequences, roughly 13% appearing once. This clonotype has just a few counts. This receptor was taken from a male donor with ankylosing spondylitis or in good health (not recorded which). The sequenced sample was blood, either unsorted or a sorted T cell fraction (not recorded which). The chain uses TRBV7-9 and TRBJ2-3, with TRBD2 identical over 7 bases. CDR3 residues: CASNGGSGVSTDTQYF. In DNA form, the CDR3 reads TGTGCCAGCAATGGGGGGAGCGGGGTATCCACAGATACGCAGTATTTT.